One and the same sample provided the 21 T cell receptor beta chains below, sequenced in a study of blood T cell repertoires in COVID-19. Profiled with immunoSEQ multiplex PCR; TCRdb holds only in-frame clones, not every one. Of about 270,000 clones in the sample, about four fifths were seen once. Sequenced input: peripheral blood. The source is a woman in her sixties with active or convalescent COVID-19.

Here the CDR3 reads CASSLSGGAYEQYF. As DNA, the CDR3 is TGTGCCAGCAGCTTAAGCGGGGGGGCGTACGAGCAGTACTTC. V is TRBV7-9 and J is TRBJ2-7; 10 bases agree with TRBD2. CDR1 and CDR2 (germline): SEHNR, FQNEAQ (reference sequence). The CDR3 runs to 14 residues. Trimming took 2 bases from V and 4 from J; bases not matched to a gene: 2.

This rearrangement joins TRBV4-1 to TRBJ1-2, with D unclear. The CDR3 has 16 amino acids. The V gene lost 0 bases and the J gene lost 8 bases, with 19 bases spanning the gap. Germline values: CDR1 MGHRA, CDR2 YSYEKL. The CDR3 loop is CASSQEAPGSGGGYTF. The CDR3 nucleotides are TGCGCCAGCAGCCAAGAGGCGCCGGGTTCGGGCGGGGGCTACACCTTC.

This clone was seen more than once but under ten times. The genes are TRBV27 and TRBJ2-7, with D tentatively TRBD2 (7 bases). Per the germline V gene, CDR1 is MNHEY and CDR2 is SMNVEV (reference sequence). V lost 5 bases to trimming and J lost 2 bases, with 22 bases between them. CDR3 length: 17 residues. CDR3 sequence reads: CASSPLPGGGLTYEQYF. The CDR3 coding sequence is TGTGCCAGCAGTCCCCTCCCGGGGGGCGGCCTTACCTACGAGCAGTACTTC.

The V and J genes are TRBV19 and TRBJ1-2; TRBD1 aligns across 12 bases. The V gene's germline CDR1 is LNHDA and CDR2 SQIVND (reference sequence). The CDR3 is 16 amino acids. With 6 bases clipped from V and 4 bases from J, the junction kept 9 bases outside the gene matches. The CDR3 nucleotides are TGTGCCAGTAGGCAGCCGGGACAGGGGGCTTCCTATGGCTACACCTTC. This encodes CASRQPGQGASYGYTF.

The chain links TRBV19 to TRBJ1-1; 10 bases map to TRBD1. CDR1 and CDR2 (germline): LNHDA, SQIVND (reference sequence). CDR3 size: 13 residues. V shed 10 bases and J 7 bases; nucleotides not matched to a gene: 9. The CDR3 spells CATEGQGHIEAFF. The CDR3 coding sequence is TGTGCCACCGAGGGACAGGGGCACATTGAAGCTTTCTTT.

The chain carries TRBV28 and TRBJ1-6; no reliable D call. In germline, CDR1 is MDHEN, CDR2 SYDVKM. Trimming took off 6 bases at V and 10 bases at J, with 13 bases between the two ends. The CDR3 consists of 13 residues. The CDR3 region has the DNA TGTGCCAGCAGCCCACTGAGGGTCTCACCCCTCCACTTT. Protein sequence: CASSPLRVSPLHF.

The chain recombines TRBV20-1 with TRBJ1-6; weak D call: TRBD1 (5 bases). The CDR3 sequence is 15 residues long. V dropped 3 bases and J dropped 4 bases, with 13 bases sitting between them. Germline values: CDR1 DFQATT, CDR2 SNEGSKA (reference sequence). For the CDR3, the DNA is TGCAGTGCTAGTGTTGATGGGGGGTATAATTCACCCCTCCACTTT. Translation gives CSASVDGGYNSPLHF.

The rearrangement uses TRBV28 and TRBJ1-5; D might be TRBD1 (5 bases). The CDR3 contains 12 residues. Germline loops: CDR1 MDHEN, CDR2 SYDVKM. With 8 bases removed from V and 5 bases from J, the gap between germline ends came to 10 bases. CDR3 sequence: CASLGPDQPQHF. CDR3 coding DNA: TGTGCCAGCCTGGGGCCGGATCAGCCCCAGCATTTT.

The table lists this clone with a few counts. CDR3 sequence: CASSERDRDTQYF. In DNA form, the CDR3 reads TGTGCCAGCAGCGAGAGGGACAGAGATACGCAGTATTTT. The rearrangement joins TRBV9 to TRBJ2-3; 7 bases fit TRBD1. CDR1 SGDLS and CDR2 YYNGEE come from the germline V gene. This CDR3 has 13 residues. Losses at the gene ends were 3 bases for V and 5 bases for J; bases not matched to a gene: 3.

The chain employs TRBV7-3 and TRBJ2-1; 14 bases agree with TRBD2. Germline V gene lookup returns CDR1 SGHTA and CDR2 FQGTGA. Germline trimming cut 8 bases from V and 4 bases from J; bases unmatched to any gene: 7. This CDR3 has 16 residues. Here the CDR3 DNA reads TGTGCCAGCGCGGGACTAGCGGGGGCCTTATACAATGAGCAGTTCTTC. Its translation is CASAGLAGALYNEQFF.

The V and J genes are TRBV19 and TRBJ1-1; D is undetermined. Trimming removed 2 bases from V and 0 bases from J, with 13 bases in between. This CDR3 contains 16 residues. Per the germline V gene, CDR1 is LNHDA and CDR2 is SQIVND (reference sequence). Written as DNA, the CDR3 is TGTGCCAGTAGTATATTAACAGCTTCCATGAACACTGAAGCTTTCTTT. Translated: CASSILTASMNTEAFF.

V and J are TRBV7-9 and TRBJ2-5, with TRBD2 as a possible D gene (6 bases). The germline V gene has CDR1 SEHNR and CDR2 FQNEAQ (reference sequence). Trimming stripped 1 base from V and 3 bases from J, with 12 bases between. The CDR3 runs to 15 residues. In DNA form, the CDR3 reads TGTGCCAGCAGCTTAGGGCGGCGCGGGGAAGAGACCCAGTACTTC. Protein sequence: CASSLGRRGEETQYF.

The CDR3 protein is CASSLIITTGGGNTIYF. CDR3 nucleotides: TGTGCCAGCAGCTTAATAATCACGACAGGAGGTGGAAACACCATATATTTT. The chain couples TRBV7-9 to TRBJ1-3, with D tentatively TRBD1 (6 bases). V was clipped by 2 bases and J by 3 bases, with 17 bases between them. CDR3 length equals 17 residues. Germline CDR1 SEHNR, CDR2 FQNEAQ (reference sequence).

This rearrangement joins TRBV12-3 or TRBV12-4 to TRBJ1-1; no clear D gene. The CDR3 extends over 13 amino acids. Trimming took off 2 bases at V and 6 bases at J, with 10 bases between the two ends. As DNA, the CDR3 is TGTGCCAGCAGTTTATTCGTATCCCCTGAAGCTTTCTTT. This translates into CASSLFVSPEAFF.

V gene TRBV6-5 combines with J gene TRBJ2-5; 8 nucleotides align to TRBD2. The length of the CDR3 is 15 residues. The germline V gene encodes CDR1 MNHEY and CDR2 SVGAGI. After removal of 8 bases from V and 3 bases from J, the junction contained 11 bases not matched to a gene. This chain's CDR3 is CASLPWARGEETQYF. The CDR3 DNA reads as TGTGCCAGCCTACCTTGGGCGCGGGGGGAAGAGACCCAGTACTTC.

The gene calls are TRBV5-6 and TRBJ2-2; a weak D match, TRBD1 (6 bases). Germline assignment: CDR1 SGHDT and CDR2 YYEEEE. V was trimmed by 4 bases and J by 4 bases, leaving 14 bases between them. The CDR3 consists of 15 residues. The CDR3 DNA sequence: TGTGCCAGCAGCCCCCCCACAGGGCTCACCGGGGAGCTGTTTTTT. Translated, it gives CASSPPTGLTGELFF.

This rearrangement joins TRBV5-1 to TRBJ2-5, with D possibly matching TRBD2 (7 bases). V was cut by 0 bases and J by 5 bases, with 11 bases left in between. Germline CDR1 reads SGHRS; CDR2 reads YFSETQ. The length of the CDR3 is 14 residues. The CDR3 DNA follows: TGCGCCAGCAGCTTGGGGGGGGGCCTTGAGACCCAGTACTTC. Its translation: CASSLGGGLETQYF.

This clone was observed a handful of times. This CDR3 is also generated by other DNA sequences in the sample. V and J are TRBV4-3 and TRBJ2-3; D possibly corresponds to TRBD1 (6 bases). Trimming took 0 bases from V and 2 from J, leaving 9 bases between them. The CDR3 contains 15 residues. Germline lookup yields CDR1 LGHNA and CDR2 YSLEER. The CDR3 DNA reads TGCGCCAGCAGCCAAGAGGGGGCAATCACAGATACGCAGTATTTT. It is translated as CASSQEGAITDTQYF.

A note on this clone: The germline gene is not matched at one end of the junction; a read error may be the cause. Other DNA sequences of this sample code for an identical CDR3. This chain connects TRBV29-1 to TRBJ2-5; D possibly corresponds to TRBD2 (5 bases). Germline CDR1 reads SQVTM; CDR2 reads ANQGSEA. This CDR3 contains 13 residues. The CDR3 DNA reads as TGTAGCGTTGTTTGGCGGTCCCAAGAGACCCAGTACTTC. Translating gives CSVVWRSQETQYF.

The chain employs TRBV19 and TRBJ1-3; 7 bases match TRBD1. The CDR3 has 17 amino acids. Germline V gene lookup returns CDR1 LNHDA and CDR2 SQIVND (reference sequence). J lost 0 bases, V lost 3 bases, and 8 bases had no gene match. This CDR3 reads CASSMYYRGNSGNTIYF. For the CDR3, the DNA is TGTGCCAGTAGTATGTATTACAGGGGAAACTCTGGAAACACCATATATTTT.

This clone was seen only once. The gene calls are TRBV19 and TRBJ1-4; 9 positions match TRBD1. The CDR3 is 15 residues long. J was trimmed by 8 bases and V by 7 bases; bases with no gene match: 11. Looked up from germline, CDR1 is LNHDA and CDR2 is SQIVND (reference sequence). For the CDR3, the DNA is TGTGCCAGTACCACGCCGGGGACAGGGAACGAAAAACTGTTTTTT. This translates into CASTTPGTGNEKLFF.